Listed below are T cell receptor beta chains from one sample, sequenced in a study of blood T cell repertoires in COVID-19. Method: immunoSEQ multiplex PCR; TCRdb's copy keeps in-frame clones and lacks some. This table holds 29,000 or so clones, about nine tenths found once. Sequencing was performed on peripheral blood. The receptors were sampled from a human donor in a cohort sampled during active COVID-19. The CDR3 runs from the conserved cysteine through the conserved F or W. A D gene is named only where the DNA matches it firmly. Clone size is not always given. Where it is, it says once, few, many or a class for expanded clones.

NA,few,TRBV4-1,TRBJ1-5,TGCGCCAGCAGCCAAGATACGGGTCGGGGCAATCAGCCCCAGCATTTT,CASSQDTGRGNQPQHF
NA,NA,TRBV7-9,TRBJ1-1,TGTGCCAGCAGATCGGGACTCTTGAACACTGAAGCTTTCTTT,CASRSGLLNTEAFF
TRBD2,NA,TRBV14,TRBJ2-7,TGTGCCAGCAGCCTAACTAGCGGGGCGATGGGGAAGTACTTC,CASSLTSGAMGKYF
TRBD1,NA,TRBV6-5,TRBJ2-1,TGTGCCAGCACCGGACAGGGGCTAAATGAGCAGTTCTTC,CASTGQGLNEQFF
NA,once,TRBV7-9,TRBJ1-4,TGTGCCAGCAGCTTAGTAGACAGTTCAGATGAAAAACTGTTTTTT,CASSLVDSSDEKLFF
NA,NA,TRBV7-6,TRBJ2-1,TGTGCCAGCAGTGCTAGAACCTCTAGCTCCTACAATGAGCAGTTCTTC,CASSARTSSSYNEQFF
TRBD1,NA,TRBV11-2,TRBJ2-7,TGTGCCAGCAGCTTTGACGACAGGGCCTACGAGCAGTACTTC,CASSFDDRAYEQYF
NA,NA,TRBV6-5,TRBJ1-6,TGTGCCAGCAGAGCGGACAGTGGTTATAATTCACCCCTCCACTTT,CASRADSGYNSPLHF
NA,NA,TRBV4-1,TRBJ2-7,TGCGCCAGCAGTGAAGACTGGAACTACGAGCAGTACTTC,CASSEDWNYEQYF
TRBD2,NA,TRBV3-1/TRBV3-2,TRBJ2-3,TGTGCCAGCAGCCAAGAAGCGGGGGGGAGCACAGATACGCAGTATTTT,CASSQEAGGSTDTQYF
TRBD1,NA,TRBV6-6,TRBJ1-2,TGTGCCAGCAGTTACTCGGGGACAGGGGTAGACTATGGCTACACCTTC,CASSYSGTGVDYGYTF
NA,NA,TRBV5-5,TRBJ2-5,TGTGCCAGCAGCTTGCCAGGGTACCCAGAGACCCAGTACTTC,CASSLPGYPETQYF
NA,NA,TRBV11-3,TRBJ2-7,TGTGCCAGCAGCCACAATCACTACGAGCAGTACTTC,CASSHNHYEQYF
NA,NA,TRBV4-1,TRBJ1-1,TGCGCCAGCAGCCAAGTGGGGGGGGGAAACACTGAAGCTTTCTTT,CASSQVGGGNTEAFF
TRBD2,NA,TRBV13,TRBJ2-5,TGTGCCAGCAGCCGTTCAGGCGGGGGGGTTCAAGAGACCCAGTACTTC,CASSRSGGGVQETQYF
NA,once,TRBV18,TRBJ1-1,TGTGCCAGCTCAAAAACAGGGTCGGGCCTGAACACTGAAGCTTTCTTT,CASSKTGSGLNTEAFF
NA,NA,TRBV7-2,TRBJ2-7,TGTGCCAGCAGCTTAGGGGATGGGGGACTCTACGAGCAGTACTTC,CASSLGDGGLYEQYF
TRBD2,NA,TRBV4-2,TRBJ2-7,TGTGCCAGCAGCCAAGGGACTAGCGGGGGGAAACAGTACTTC,CASSQGTSGGKQYF
TRBD1,NA,TRBV15,TRBJ2-7,TGTGCCACCAGCAGAGATCGCCGACAGGGGGAGGGGGAGCAGTACTTC,CATSRDRRQGEGEQYF
TRBD2,NA,TRBV5-1,TRBJ2-1,TGCGCCAGCAGCCCCAGACTAGCGGGGGGGTCGGGTGAGCAGTTCTTC,CASSPRLAGGSGEQFF
TRBD1,NA,TRBV5-1,TRBJ2-2,TGCGCCAGCAGCTGGATGACAGGGCCCGGGGAGCTGTTTTTT,CASSWMTGPGELFF
NA,NA,TRBV5-1,TRBJ2-5,TGCGCCAGCAGCTTGGCTGGGCAGGGTGAGACCCAGTACTTC,CASSLAGQGETQYF
TRBD1,once,TRBV5-1,TRBJ1-3,TGCGCCAGCAGCTTACAGGGGGCGTCGGGAAACACCATATATTTT,CASSLQGASGNTIYF
NA,few,TRBV5-1,TRBJ2-7,TGCGCCAGCAGCTTGGCCGCTGGTTTATCGGGGGAGCAGTACTTC,CASSLAAGLSGEQYF
NA,NA,TRBV12-5,TRBJ1-1,TGTGCTAGTGGTTTGTCTGGCAGGGGCACTGAAGCTTTCTTT,CASGLSGRGTEAFF
NA,NA,TRBV28,TRBJ2-2,TGTGCCAGCGGCCAACCGGGACAAGTAACCGGGGAGCTGTTTTTT,CASGQPGQVTGELFF
TRBD1,NA,TRBV14,TRBJ2-7,TGTGCCAGCAGTCAGGTGACAGGGGGTCTCTACGAGCAGTACTTC,CASSQVTGGLYEQYF
NA,NA,TRBV5-1,TRBJ2-1,TGCGCCAGCAGCCCCAGAAGCTACAATGAGCAGTTCTTC,CASSPRSYNEQFF
TRBD1,NA,TRBV4-2,TRBJ1-6,TGTGCCAGCAGCCAAGTTGGGCAGGGGGGATCACCCCTCCACTTT,CASSQVGQGGSPLHF
TRBD2,once,TRBV28,TRBJ2-7,TGTGCCAGCAGTTTAGACGGGACTAGCGGTTCCTACGAGCAGTACTTC,CASSLDGTSGSYEQYF
NA,once,TRBV6-6,TRBJ2-5,TGTGCCAGCAGTTACTGGTCCGGGGGCCAAGAGACCCAGTACTTC,CASSYWSGGQETQYF
NA,few,TRBV9,TRBJ2-3,TGTGCCAGCAGCGTGTTGGGGGGGCCAGATACGCAGTATTTT,CASSVLGGPDTQYF
TRBD2,NA,TRBV4-2,TRBJ2-3,TGTGCCAGCAGCCAACAGACTAGCGGGGGGGCCGAGGGCACAGATACGCAGTATTTT,CASSQQTSGGAEGTDTQYF
NA,medium-sized,TRBV5-4,TRBJ2-7,TGTGCCAGCAGCCGGGGGACGGGATCCTACGAGCAGTACTTC,CASSRGTGSYEQYF
NA,NA,TRBV19,TRBJ1-6,TGTGCCAGTAGTATCCAGGGCGTCAATTCACCCCTCCACTTT,CASSIQGVNSPLHF
TRBD1,NA,TRBV5-1,TRBJ2-3,TGCGCCAGCAGCATTGGACAGGCCACAGATACGCAGTATTTT,CASSIGQATDTQYF
NA,NA,TRBV28,TRBJ1-1,TGTGCCAGCAGTTTATTTGAGACTGAAGCTTTCTTT,CASSLFETEAFF
NA,NA,TRBV2,TRBJ2-7,TGTGCCAGCAGTGAACCGGGCGAGCAGTACTTC,CASSEPGEQYF
TRBD2,NA,TRBV6-2/TRBV6-3,TRBJ2-7,TGTGCCAGCAGTTACGATGAATGGGGAGGGGTGCAGTACTTC,CASSYDEWGGVQYF
TRBD2,medium-sized,TRBV28,TRBJ2-1,TGTGCCAGCACCTTACCTAGCGGGGGCAATGAGCAGTTCTTC,CASTLPSGGNEQFF
NA,once,TRBV5-4,TRBJ2-1,TGTGCCAGCAGCTTGGCACAGCTTAATGAGCAGTTCTTC,CASSLAQLNEQFF
NA,NA,TRBV10-3,TRBJ1-1,TGTGCCATCAGTGATCGGGGGGAGAACACTGAAGCTTTCTTT,CAISDRGENTEAFF
NA,NA,TRBV29-1,TRBJ2-1,TGCAGCGAACTAGCAGCTTACAATGAGCAGTTCTTC,CSELAAYNEQFF
NA,NA,TRBV7-8,TRBJ1-6,TGTGCCAGCAGCAGGGACAATTATAATTCACCCCTCCACTTT,CASSRDNYNSPLHF
NA,NA,TRBV6-5,TRBJ2-1,TGTGCCCCTGAGCGGAGTGAGCAGTTCTTC,CAPERSEQFF
TRBD2,NA,TRBV4-3,TRBJ2-5,TGCGCCAGCAGCCTAAGCGGGGGGATCTTAGAGACCCAGTACTTC,CASSLSGGILETQYF
NA,NA,TRBV25-1,TRBJ1-2,TGTGCCAGCAGTGAAAGGCTTTCAGGAGGAGGCTACACCTTC,CASSERLSGGGYTF
NA,NA,TRBV12-3/TRBV12-4,TRBJ2-3,TGTGCCAGCCGCCTTCGGACAGATACGCAGTATTTT,CASRLRTDTQYF